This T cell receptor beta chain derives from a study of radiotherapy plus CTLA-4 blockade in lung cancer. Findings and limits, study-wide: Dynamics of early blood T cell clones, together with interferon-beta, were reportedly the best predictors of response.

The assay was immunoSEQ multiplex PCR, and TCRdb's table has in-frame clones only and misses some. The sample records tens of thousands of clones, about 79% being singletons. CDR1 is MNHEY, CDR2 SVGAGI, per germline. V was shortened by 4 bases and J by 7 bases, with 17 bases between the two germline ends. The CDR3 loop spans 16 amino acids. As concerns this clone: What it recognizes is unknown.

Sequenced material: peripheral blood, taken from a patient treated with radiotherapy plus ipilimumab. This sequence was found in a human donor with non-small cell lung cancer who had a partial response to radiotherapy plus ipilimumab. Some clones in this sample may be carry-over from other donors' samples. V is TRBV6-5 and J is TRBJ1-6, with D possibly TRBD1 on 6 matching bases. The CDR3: CASSSRPGEKNSPLHF. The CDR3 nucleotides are TGTGCCAGCAGTTCAAGGCCAGGGGAGAAAAATTCACCCCTCCACTTT.